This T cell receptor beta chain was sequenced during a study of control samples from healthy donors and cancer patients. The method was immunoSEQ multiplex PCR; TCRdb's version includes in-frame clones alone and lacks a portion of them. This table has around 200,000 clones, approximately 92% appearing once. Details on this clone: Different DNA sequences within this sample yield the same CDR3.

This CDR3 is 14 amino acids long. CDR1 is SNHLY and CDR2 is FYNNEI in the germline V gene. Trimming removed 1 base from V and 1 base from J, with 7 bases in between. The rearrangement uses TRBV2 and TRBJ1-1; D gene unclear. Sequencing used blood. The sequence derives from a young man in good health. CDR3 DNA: TGTGCCAGCAGTGAAGGGCGGGGGAACACTGAAGCTTTCTTT. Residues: CASSEGRGNTEAFF. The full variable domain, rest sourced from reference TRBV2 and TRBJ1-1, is EPEVTQTPSHQVTQMGQEVILRCVPISNHLYFYWYRQILGQKVEFLVSFYNNEISEKSEIFDDQFSVERPDGSNFTLKIRSTKLEDSAMYFCASSEGRGNTEAFFGQGTRLTVV.